The present T cell receptor (beta chain) was sequenced within a study of T cells after yellow fever vaccination. Whole-study context: The authors prepared low-cell-number fractions using SMART-Seq v4 Ultra Low Input.

With respect to this clonotype: Its specificity is not known.

This CDR3 has 14 residues. Germline CDR1 reads ENHRY; CDR2 reads SYGVKD. The V end was cut by 9 bases, the J end by 0 bases, with 13 bases between. Whole-study findings and limits: In FACS-sorted repertoires, abundant clonotypes from the bulk population could appear as contaminants. A large majority of primary-vaccination clones showed up again after the booster (roughly 96% CD4, roughly 88% CD8).

Template switching by 5'RACE produced TCR cDNA, adding a universal primer site and UMIs. In TCRdb, the 5' RACE reads were re-called with MiXCR into one record per CDR3 protein. Of about 130,000 distinct CDR3 sequences listed, about 8.2% are singletons. V is TRBV10-3 and J is TRBJ2-3; perhaps TRBD2 as D (6 bases). The sample in question was CD8+ T cells sorted from PBMCs, obtained on the day of the yellow fever booster vaccination. This TCR came from a young man who received the YFV17D yellow fever vaccine. The CDR3 nucleotides read TGTGCCATTGCTAGCGAGGGAAGCACAGATACGCAGTATTTT. Its protein product is CAIASEGSTDTQYF.